The present entry profiles one T cell receptor (beta chain) with its context. TCRdb itself ran the PCR reads through MiXCR, one entry per CDR3 protein. The data contain approximately 100,000 distinct CDR3 sequences, around 33% of them singletons. The entry originates in a study of molecular identifiers for immune sequencing clone quantification. The CDR3 runs to 13 residues. The V gene lost 4 bases and the J gene lost 10 bases, with 14 bases spanning the gap. This rearrangement joins TRBV12-3 or TRBV12-4 to TRBJ2-1; a weak D match, TRBD2 (6 bases). The sequenced sample consisted of naive CD8+ T cells from blood, with Jurkat cell RNA spiked in. Documented subset: FACS-sorted CD8+CD4-CCR7+CD45RA+ naive T cells. The TCR comes from a human donor in good health. Some libraries in this study had Jurkat cell RNA spiked in. In nucleotides, the CDR3 is TGTGCCAGCAGTTCCCTCTTCCGGGGGGAGCAGTTCTTC. It is translated as CASSSLFRGEQFF.